The 25 T cell receptor beta chains below all came from one sample that was sequenced in a study of T-cell reconstitution after alpha-beta-depleted transplantation in children. TCRbeta library preparation incorporated unique molecular identifiers. Via MiXCR, TCRdb re-called the PCR reads, giving one row per CDR3 protein. The sample lists about 420,000 distinct CDR3 sequences, around 16% seen once, with just under 30% in the top ten. The sample was PBMCs, mostly from graft donor cells, taken 360 days after TCRalphabeta/CD19-depleted stem cell transplant. The source is a boy younger than two who had a stem cell transplant for Wiskott-Aldrich syndrome, so the T cells may come from the graft donor.

The CDR3: CASSFLGDYNEQFF. The CDR3 bases are TGTGCCAGCAGTTTCCTAGGGGACTACAATGAGCAGTTCTTC. The J gene is TRBJ2-1, the V gene TRBV6-5, with D perhaps matching TRBD1 (5 bases). Trimming cost V 4 bases and J 3 bases, with 10 bases left between them. CDR3 length: 14 residues. The germline V gene encodes CDR1 MNHEY and CDR2 SVGAGI.

This clonotype was seen many times. DNA for the CDR3: TGTGCCAGCAGCTTGGGACTAGCGGGAGGAGGGGACAATGAGCAGTTCTTC. Its protein is CASSLGLAGGGDNEQFF. The V call is TRBV7-9, the J call TRBJ2-1; 15 bases are shared with TRBD2. Germline CDR1 and CDR2: SEHNR and FQNEAQ (reference sequence). J was trimmed by 5 bases and V by 3 bases; bases with no gene match: 5. This CDR3 region has 17 residues. Supplemented by reference TRBV7-9 and TRBJ2-1, the full variable domain reads DTGVSQNPRHKITKRGQNVTFRCDPISEHNRLYWYRQTLGQGPEFLTYFQNEAQLEKSRLLSDRFSAERPKGSFSTLEIQRTEQGDSAMYLCASSLGLAGGGDNEQFFGPGTRLTVL.

In this sample, this clonotype turned up many times. The V call is TRBV20-1, the J call TRBJ2-1; 8 bases are a match to TRBD2. The V gene's germline CDR1 is DFQATT and CDR2 SNEGSKA (reference sequence). The CDR3 has 15 residues. J lost 2 bases, V lost 4 bases, and 7 bases had no gene match. The chain's CDR3 is CSAMGLSGTYNEQFF. Here the CDR3 DNA reads TGCAGTGCTATGGGGCTTAGCGGGACCTACAATGAGCAGTTCTTC.

The CDR3 region is CSGRVQETQYF. The CDR3 nucleotides read TGCAGCGGCCGGGTCCAAGAGACCCAGTACTTC. The chain recombines TRBV29-1 with TRBJ2-5; D is ambiguous. V was pared by 7 bases and J by 1 base, with 7 bases between. The germline V gene has CDR1 SQVTM and CDR2 ANQGSEA. The CDR3 loop spans 11 amino acids.

The rearrangement uses TRBV27 and TRBJ2-7; possibly TRBD1 or TRBD2 for D (6 bases each). V was pared by 8 bases and J by 3 bases, with 23 bases between. CDR1 is MNHEY, CDR2 SMNVEV, per germline (reference sequence). This CDR3 spans 16 amino acids. The chain's CDR3 is CASGEAGKGEYYEQYF. For the CDR3, the DNA is TGTGCCAGCGGGGAGGCAGGGAAGGGGGAATACTACGAGCAGTACTTC.

The chain combines TRBV4-1 with TRBJ1-3; D gene uncertain. The germline V gene has CDR1 MGHRA and CDR2 YSYEKL. Trimming took 1 base from V and 0 from J, leaving 7 bases between them. This CDR3 contains 15 residues. In nucleotides, the CDR3 is TGCGCCAGCAGCCAAGGTGGCATCTCTGGAAACACCATATATTTT. Translation: CASSQGGISGNTIYF.

This clonotype was seen a few times. V usage is TRBV14 and J usage is TRBJ2-7; 12 nucleotides align to TRBD2. The CDR3 totals 20 residues. The germline V gene has CDR1 SGHDN and CDR2 FVKESK. Trimming cost V 1 base and J 0 bases; bases outside gene matches: 13. The CDR3 DNA reads as TGTGCCAGCAGCCAAGGACTAGCGGGAGACGGGGTCCTGCCCTCCTACGAGCAGTACTTC. It specifies CASSQGLAGDGVLPSYEQYF.

The V call is TRBV6-1, the J call TRBJ2-7; 7 bases agree with TRBD2. Germline-derived CDR1 and CDR2 are MNHNS and SASEGT. With 6 bases clipped from V and 3 bases from J, the junction kept 8 bases outside the gene matches. The CDR3 is 14 amino acids. The CDR3 region is CASRRAGRYYEQYF. Written as DNA, the CDR3 is TGTGCCAGCAGGAGAGCGGGGCGTTACTACGAGCAGTACTTC.

J is TRBJ1-4 and V is TRBV5-8; D perhaps matches TRBD1 (5 bases). This CDR3 comprises 14 residues. Germline lookup yields CDR1 SGHTS and CDR2 YDEGEE. Trimming stripped 1 base from V and 6 bases from J, with 10 bases between. The DNA for the CDR3 is TGTGCCAGCAGCTTGTTGGGGCTCGATGAAAAACTGTTTTTT. Translated: CASSLLGLDEKLFF.

There are many counts of this clonotype. The chain has TRBV29-1 and TRBJ2-2, with TRBD1 matching 7 bases. V trimming: 6 bases; J trimming: 1 base; junction bases outside the gene matches: 2. This CDR3 spans 13 amino acids. The germline CDR1 and CDR2 sequences are SQVTM and ANQGSEA. As DNA, the CDR3 is TGCAGCGTGCGACAGGGGAACACCGGGGAGCTGTTTTTT. Translation gives CSVRQGNTGELFF.

The chain combines TRBV3-1 with TRBJ2-6; tentatively, D is TRBD1 (5 bases). Germline CDR1 reads LGHDT; CDR2 reads YNNKEL (reference sequence). Trimming removed 2 bases from V and 0 bases from J, with 8 bases in between. The CDR3 extends over 16 amino acids. CDR3 loop: CASSQRGTSGANVLTF. DNA for the CDR3: TGTGCCAGCAGCCAAAGGGGTACCTCTGGGGCCAACGTCCTGACTTTC.

CDR3 in DNA: TGTGCCAGCAGCTCGAGCGGGAGGTCTTACGAGCAGTACTTC. Residues: CASSSSGRSYEQYF. This rearrangement joins TRBV7-9 to TRBJ2-7; 9 positions agree with TRBD2. The ends lost 4 bases at V and 4 bases at J; junction bases unmatched: 5. In germline, CDR1 is SEHNR, CDR2 FQNEAQ (reference sequence). The CDR3 totals 14 residues.

The chain is built from TRBV12-3 or TRBV12-4 and TRBJ2-2; no clear D gene. V lost 6 bases to trimming and J lost 8 bases, with 13 bases between them. The length of the CDR3 is 13 residues. The CDR3 region has the DNA TGTGCCAGCAGCTCCCCCCTTGAGGGGGAGCTGTTTTTT. Protein sequence: CASSSPLEGELFF.

This rearrangement joins TRBV10-3 to TRBJ2-7, with D maybe TRBD1 (5 bases). CDR3 length: 13 amino acids. Per germline, CDR1 ENHRY and CDR2 SYGVKD. V was shortened by 6 bases and J by 2 bases, with 11 bases between the two germline ends. The CDR3 bases are TGTGCCATCAGAACAGGCCTTCCCTACGAGCAGTACTTC. This translates into CAIRTGLPYEQYF.

This clonotype was found a few times. As the CDR3 is not closed by the conserved phenylalanine or tryptophan, this likely results from a read error. It is unclear where the CDR3 begins or ends on the DNA, so no DNA is shown, and the CDR3 is as TCRdb lists it. The chain employs TRBV15 and TRBJ2-1; no DNA check was done on the table's D call, TRBD1. Both ends counted, the CDR3 spans 11 residues. From germline, CDR1 is LNHNV and CDR2 YYDKDF (reference sequence). The CDR3 sequence is CATSRIGTGSV.

There are a few counts of this clonotype. The CDR3 DNA reads as TGTGCCAGCAGCTTAAGGGACAGGGTCTATGGCTACACCTTC. Protein product: CASSLRDRVYGYTF. The chain is built from TRBV7-9 and TRBJ1-2; 9 bases are a match to TRBD1. V was pared by 2 bases and J by 4 bases, with 2 bases of the junction left unmatched. CDR1 is SEHNR, CDR2 FQNEAQ, per germline (reference sequence). The CDR3 is made up of 14 amino acids.

This clonotype was observed a few times. The gene calls are TRBV5-5 and TRBJ1-4, with D possibly TRBD1 on 5 matching bases. Germline V gene data show CDR1 as SGHKS and CDR2 as YYEKEE (reference sequence). Trimming stripped 3 bases from V and 8 bases from J, with 14 bases between. The CDR3 consists of 14 residues. The CDR3 loop reads CASSSGLNTEKLFF. The DNA for the CDR3 is TGTGCCAGCAGCTCGGGGCTCAATACCGAAAAACTGTTTTTT.

The sample holds a few counts of this clonotype. The J gene is TRBJ1-2, the V gene TRBV7-2; TRBD1 is a possible D gene (6 bases). Trimming shortened V by 5 bases and J by 3 bases, and 16 bases separated the two germline ends. The CDR3 runs to 15 residues. The germline gives CDR1 SGHTA, CDR2 FQGNSA. The chain's CDR3 is CASSATGIPDYGYTF. Written as DNA, the CDR3 is TGTGCCAGCAGCGCTACAGGGATTCCGGACTATGGCTACACCTTC. Complete variable domain (other parts from reference TRBV7-2 and TRBJ1-2): GAGVSQSPSNKVTEKGKDVELRCDPISGHTALYWYRQSLGQGLEFLIYFQGNSAPDKSGLPSDRFSAERTGGSVSTLTIQRTQQEDSAVYLCASSATGIPDYGYTFGSGTRLTVV.

This clonotype was counted only a few times. The rearrangement joins TRBV5-1 to TRBJ2-3; D ambiguous. The CDR3 consists of 15 residues. With 3 bases removed from V and 2 bases from J, the gap between germline ends came to 13 bases. The germline CDR1 and CDR2 sequences are SGHRS and YFSETQ. Here the CDR3 DNA reads TGCGCCAGCAGCTCTCTCCGGAAACTCACAGATACGCAGTATTTT. Encoded protein: CASSSLRKLTDTQYF.

This clonotype was seen more than once but under ten times. CDR3 in amino acids: CATSREWVRTDTQYF. For the CDR3, the DNA is TGTGCCACCAGCCGCGAGTGGGTACGCACAGATACGCAGTATTTT. J is TRBJ2-3 and V is TRBV15, with D unresolved. Trimming stripped 5 bases from V and 1 base from J, with 13 bases between. The germline V gene encodes CDR1 LNHNV and CDR2 YYDKDF (reference sequence). The CDR3 is 15 amino acids. Drawing the rest from reference TRBV15 and TRBJ2-3, the complete variable domain is DAMVIQNPRYQVTQFGKPVTLSCSQTLNHNVMYWYQQKSSQAPKLLFHYYDKDFNNEADTPDNFQSRRPNTSFCFLDIRSPGLGDTAMYLCATSREWVRTDTQYFGPGTRLTVL.

The chain uses TRBV6-1 and TRBJ2-1; 7 bases match TRBD2. The V segment lost 3 bases and the J segment 3 bases; nucleotides outside the gene matches: 8. The CDR3 spans 16 residues. The germline V gene has CDR1 MNHNS and CDR2 SASEGT. The CDR3 sequence is CASSERGRVYYNEQFF. The DNA of the CDR3 is TGTGCCAGCAGTGAGAGAGGGAGGGTGTACTACAATGAGCAGTTCTTC.

This clonotype came up a few times. This chain uses TRBV20-1 with TRBJ2-3; D unresolved. CDR3 length: 13 amino acids. CDR1 DFQATT and CDR2 SNEGSKA come from the germline V gene (reference sequence). Trimming cost V 0 bases and J 0 bases, with 4 bases left between them. CDR3 in DNA: TGCAGTGCTAGAGAGTTAAGCACAGATACGCAGTATTTT. It is translated as CSARELSTDTQYF.

This chain connects TRBV6-1 to TRBJ2-4; D is possibly TRBD1 or TRBD2 (6 bases each). CDR1 MNHNS and CDR2 SASEGT come from the germline V gene. The V and J ends lost 5 bases and 3 bases respectively, with 14 bases between them. This CDR3 is built from 15 residues. The CDR3 protein is CASSSRGGGKNIQYF. The CDR3 DNA sequence: TGTGCCAGCAGTAGCCGAGGAGGGGGCAAAAACATTCAGTACTTC.

Only a few counts were recorded for this clonotype. This sequence joins TRBV5-1 and TRBJ2-7, with 8 bases that match TRBD1. CDR3 length: 15 residues. The V gene end was trimmed by 3 bases and the J gene end by 5 bases; junction bases not matched to a gene: 10. Germline V gives CDR1 SGHRS, CDR2 YFSETQ. CDR3 amino acids: CASSYRTGQGDEQYF. For the CDR3, the DNA is TGCGCCAGCAGCTACAGGACAGGGCAAGGGGACGAGCAGTACTTC.

The chain couples TRBV10-3 to TRBJ2-1; D uncertain. This CDR3 region has 14 residues. Germline CDR1 and CDR2: ENHRY and SYGVKD. Trimming cost V 2 bases and J 10 bases, with 15 bases left between them. CDR3: CAISEPLRVGEQFF. The CDR3 DNA follows: TGTGCCATCAGTGAGCCCCTTCGGGTTGGCGAGCAGTTCTTC.